Below are 22 T cell receptor beta chains sequenced from a single sample in a study of blood T cell repertoires in COVID-19. Using immunoSEQ multiplex PCR, the repertoire was profiled, and TCRdb retains in-frame clones only, with some absent. Among around 83,000 clones listed, more than 75% were seen once. Sequencing input: peripheral blood. The receptors derive from a woman in her 70s with acute or convalescent COVID-19.

The CDR3, as DNA: TGTGCCAGCAGCTTCGGGATGCTGAACACTGAAGCTTTCTTT. Translation gives CASSFGMLNTEAFF. V usage is TRBV7-2 and J usage is TRBJ1-1; D is undetermined. CDR1 is SGHTA, CDR2 FQGNSA, per germline. This CDR3 has 14 residues. Trimming shortened V by 3 bases and J by 0 bases, and 8 bases separated the two germline ends.

This chain uses TRBV9 with TRBJ2-1, with 7 positions matching TRBD2. Germline V gene lookup returns CDR1 SGDLS and CDR2 YYNGEE. J was trimmed by 9 bases and V by 0 bases; bases with no gene match: 15. The CDR3 sequence is 17 residues long. CDR3 DNA: TGTGCCAGCAGCGTAGGGCCCTTAAACAGACGGGGGGTTGAGCAGTTCTTC. It encodes CASSVGPLNRRGVEQFF.

The V gene is TRBV7-6, the J gene TRBJ1-4; the D gene is possibly TRBD1 (6 bases). Trimming removed 3 bases at V and 6 bases at J, with 14 bases between. Germline CDR1 is SGHVS and CDR2 is FNYEAQ. The CDR3 is 15 residues long. The CDR3 bases are TGTGCCAGCAGCTTTGGGAGGGGGGATTATGAAAAACTGTTTTTT. Translation gives CASSFGRGDYEKLFF.

This clone was seen a single time. This chain links TRBV9 with TRBJ2-3, with 10 bases aligning to TRBD2. J gave up 0 bases and V 3 bases, and 7 bases lay outside the gene matches. The V gene's germline CDR1 is SGDLS and CDR2 YYNGEE. The CDR3 length is 17 residues. CDR3 coding DNA: TGTGCCAGCAGCGCCAACCCACTAGCGGGAAGCACAGATACGCAGTATTTT. This encodes CASSANPLAGSTDTQYF.

The chain joins TRBV6-2 or TRBV6-3 to TRBJ1-3; D is perhaps TRBD1 (6 bases). The CDR3 loop spans 15 amino acids. CDR1 MNHEY and CDR2 SVGEGT come from the germline V gene. The ends were cut back, 5 bases at V and 3 bases at J, with 14 bases in the middle. Here the CDR3 DNA reads TGTGCCAGCAGTCGACAGGAGACGCGTGGAAACACCATATATTTT. It translates to CASSRQETRGNTIYF.

The genes are TRBV19 and TRBJ2-3, with TRBD2 matching 8 bases. The germline V gene has CDR1 LNHDA and CDR2 SQIVND (reference sequence). V dropped 5 bases and J dropped 3; count of bases not matched to a gene: 7. The CDR3 loop spans 15 amino acids. This CDR3 reads CASSAGLAGTDTQYF. In DNA, the CDR3 is TGTGCCAGTAGTGCCGGACTAGCAGGAACAGATACGCAGTATTTT.

V and J are TRBV7-8 and TRBJ2-1; 12 nucleotides match TRBD2. The germline gives CDR1 SGHVS, CDR2 FQNEAQ. V trimming: 4 bases; J trimming: 5 bases; junction bases outside the gene matches: 3. The CDR3 consists of 15 residues. The CDR3 nucleotides are TGTGCCAGCAGCTGGGGACTAGCGGGTGACAATGAGCAGTTCTTC. Translating gives CASSWGLAGDNEQFF. The full variable domain, with the rest looked up from reference TRBV7-8 and TRBJ2-1, is GAGVSQSPRYKVAKRGQDVALRCDPISGHVSLFWYQQALGQGPEFLTYFQNEAQLDKSGLPSDRFFAERPEGSVSTLKIQRTQQEDSAVYLCASSWGLAGDNEQFFGPGTRLTVL.

Comment on this clone: Mismatch with germline at one junction end may stem from a read error. The chain joins TRBV6-4 to TRBJ1-2; D is possibly TRBD1 (6 bases). Looked up from germline, CDR1 is MRHNA and CDR2 is SNTAGT. The CDR3 runs 15 residues. The CDR3 loop is CASREHLAGDYGYTF. CDR3 in DNA: TGTGCCAGCCGTGAACACTTGGCAGGGGACTATGGCTACACCTTC.

The chain is built from TRBV27 and TRBJ2-1; 10 nucleotides match TRBD1. Trimming cost V 3 bases and J 5 bases; bases outside gene matches: 4. Germline CDR1 is MNHEY and CDR2 is SMNVEV (reference sequence). The CDR3 runs to 15 residues. Written as DNA, the CDR3 is TGTGCCAGCAGTTTTGGGACAGGGGAACACAATGAGCAGTTCTTC. Translation: CASSFGTGEHNEQFF.

The V and J genes are TRBV5-4 and TRBJ2-7; D is unclear. Germline CDR1 is SGHNT and CDR2 is YYREEE (reference sequence). Deletions cut 0 bases from V and 9 bases from J, with 13 bases between. This CDR3 has 13 amino acids. CDR3 amino acids: CASSLDATSVQYV. The CDR3 nucleotides read TGTGCCAGCAGCTTGGACGCAACCAGCGTGCAGTACGTC.

The chain has TRBV29-1 and TRBJ1-4; 8 bases are shared with TRBD1. The CDR3 is 14 amino acids. The germline CDR1 and CDR2 sequences are SQVTM and ANQGSEA. V gave up 3 bases and J gave up 7 bases; unmatched junction bases: 7. CDR3 nucleotide sequence: TGCAGCGTTGAGTCAGGGGGCGAGGGTGAAAAACTGTTTTTT. It encodes CSVESGGEGEKLFF.

V gene TRBV6-5 combines with J gene TRBJ2-3, with TRBD2 matching 8 bases. CDR1 MNHEY and CDR2 SVGAGI come from the germline V gene. The junction had 7 bases not matched to a gene; V was cut back by 6 bases and J by 5 bases. This CDR3 contains 14 residues. CDR3 sequence reads: CASSRLARGDTQYF. In DNA form, the CDR3 reads TGTGCCAGCAGCAGACTAGCGCGCGGAGATACGCAGTATTTT.

The chain combines TRBV5-5 with TRBJ1-4; D is unresolved. V dropped 1 base and J dropped 3 bases, with 10 bases sitting between them. The CDR3 length is 15 residues. Looked up from germline, CDR1 is SGHKS and CDR2 is YYEKEE (reference sequence). The CDR3 is CASSLRETANEKLFF. The DNA for the CDR3 is TGTGCCAGCAGCTTGCGGGAAACGGCTAATGAAAAACTGTTTTTT.

This chain uses TRBV13 with TRBJ1-3; D unclear. Trimming cost V 5 bases and J 0 bases, with 11 bases left between them. The CDR3 covers 15 residues. CDR1 is PRHDT, CDR2 FYEKMQ, per germline (reference sequence). The CDR3 bases are TGTGCCAGCAGCCGTACTTCGGGCTCTGGAAACACCATATATTTT. It codes for CASSRTSGSGNTIYF.

This clone was seen a single time. The J gene is TRBJ2-7, the V gene TRBV11-2, with a possible D match to TRBD1 (6 bases). The CDR3 consists of 13 residues. Trimming shortened V by 1 base and J by 4 bases, and 8 bases separated the two germline ends. Germline CDR1 is SGHAT and CDR2 is FQNNGV. CDR3 bases: TGTGCCAGCAGCTTAGGGGGACATTACGAGCAGTACGTC. It codes for CASSLGGHYEQYV.

This clone was counted a single time. The V and J genes are TRBV27 and TRBJ2-3, with TRBD2 matching over 7 bases. This CDR3 is 16 amino acids long. With V trimmed by 2 bases and J by 2 bases, 7 bases remained unmatched. The germline CDR1 and CDR2 sequences are MNHEY and SMNVEV (reference sequence). This CDR3 is CASSLVLAEHTDTQYF. Written as DNA, the CDR3 is TGTGCCAGCAGTTTAGTCCTAGCGGAACACACAGATACGCAGTATTTT.

This clone occurred a few times. V is TRBV7-6 and J is TRBJ2-1, with 8 bases aligning to TRBD2. V shed 5 bases and J 5 bases; nucleotides not matched to a gene: 11. This CDR3 has 16 amino acids. Germline assignment: CDR1 SGHVS and CDR2 FNYEAQ. CDR3 sequence (DNA): TGTGCCAGCAGCGCCACTGGACTAGCAAGAGACAATGAGCAGTTCTTC. Protein sequence: CASSATGLARDNEQFF.

This chain joins TRBV28 and TRBJ1-2; TRBD1 agrees at 11 bases. The CDR3 has 16 amino acids. J gave up 7 bases and V 3 bases, and 10 bases lay outside the gene matches. Germline V CDR1 and CDR2: MDHEN, SYDVKM. CDR3 in amino acids: CASSFFSGTGGFGYTF. For the CDR3, the DNA is TGTGCCAGCAGTTTTTTTAGTGGGACAGGGGGATTTGGCTACACCTTC.

This chain uses TRBV28 with TRBJ2-5; D gene ambiguous. Germline assignment: CDR1 MDHEN and CDR2 SYDVKM. This CDR3 is 16 amino acids long. The germline V and J ends were trimmed by 1 base and 2 bases, with 14 bases remaining between them. The CDR3 DNA follows: TGTGCCAGCAGTTTATCAAAAGGCGGTGGGCAAGAGACCCAGTACTTC. As protein: CASSLSKGGGQETQYF.

The rearrangement uses TRBV10-2 and TRBJ1-5, with a tentative D call TRBD1 (5 bases). V lost 6 bases to trimming and J lost 5 bases, with 11 bases between them. This CDR3 region has 13 residues. Germline V lookup: CDR1 WSHSY, CDR2 SAAADI. The chain's CDR3 is CASRATGDQPQHF. DNA of the CDR3: TGCGCCAGCAGAGCCACGGGGGATCAGCCCCAGCATTTT.

Regarding this clone: This sample also contains other DNA sequences that code for the same CDR3. V usage is TRBV2 and J usage is TRBJ1-5; no firm D call. Germline lookup yields CDR1 SNHLY and CDR2 FYNNEI. V lost 3 bases and J 6 bases, leaving 15 bases between the germline ends. CDR3 length equals 15 residues. CDR3 region: CASSERQWSSQPQHF. DNA of the CDR3: TGTGCCAGCAGTGAGCGGCAGTGGAGCTCTCAGCCCCAGCATTTT.

This chain links TRBV11-3 with TRBJ2-3, with 9 positions matching TRBD2. This CDR3 spans 16 amino acids. Germline lookup yields CDR1 SGHNT and CDR2 YENEEA. Germline trimming cut 5 bases from V and 5 bases from J; bases unmatched to any gene: 11. This CDR3 reads CASSQGLAMGVDTQYF. CDR3 sequence (DNA): TGTGCCAGCAGCCAGGGACTAGCAATGGGGGTAGATACGCAGTATTTT.